These 8 T cell receptor beta chains share one sample of origin, sequenced in a study of vaccination and CD4 T cells after COVID-19. TCRdb itself ran the PCR reads through MiXCR, one entry per CDR3 protein. The sample holds some 21,000 distinct CDR3 sequences, about 58% seen once. The material sequenced was CD4+ T cells from blood, taken before SARS-CoV-2 vaccination. These receptors all stem from a human donor who had recovered from COVID-19.

The V gene is TRBV2, the J gene TRBJ2-7; D perhaps matches TRBD2 (6 bases). The V gene lost 6 bases and the J gene lost 0 bases, with 6 bases spanning the gap. From germline, CDR1 is SNHLY and CDR2 FYNNEI. This CDR3 region has 12 residues. The CDR3 reads CASRGGSYEQYF. DNA of the CDR3: TGTGCCAGCAGGGGGGGCTCCTACGAGCAGTACTTC.

The rearrangement uses TRBV7-2 and TRBJ2-3; either TRBD1 or TRBD2 may fit D (5 bases each). This CDR3 is 16 amino acids long. Trimming pared 0 bases from V and 5 bases from J, leaving 15 bases between. The germline V gene encodes CDR1 SGHTA and CDR2 FQGNSA. For the CDR3, the DNA is TGTGCCAGCAGCTTAGCGATTGGGACGCGGGTAGATACGCAGTATTTT. The encoded protein is CASSLAIGTRVDTQYF.

This chain links TRBV6-1 with TRBJ1-5; D may be TRBD1 (5 bases). The CDR3 sequence is 14 residues long. CDR1 is MNHNS and CDR2 is SASEGT in the germline V gene. V was pared by 8 bases and J by 6 bases, with 17 bases between. CDR3 protein: CASYSGGGGQPQHF. CDR3 coding DNA: TGTGCCAGCTACTCCGGGGGGGGTGGTCAGCCCCAGCATTTT.

The chain is built from TRBV21-1 and TRBJ2-7; TRBD2 was called by the table and not checked on the DNA. TRBV21-1 is noted as a pseudogene. The CDR3 extends over 12 amino acids. The CDR3 sequence is CASSKVRTRKYF. CDR3 coding DNA: TGTGCCAGCAGCAAAGTACGAACCCGCAAGTACTTC.

This sequence joins TRBV20-1 and TRBJ2-5, with 12 bases aligning to TRBD2. Trimming removed 3 bases from V and 2 bases from J; junction bases left unmatched: 4. The V gene's germline CDR1 is DFQATT and CDR2 SNEGSKA (reference sequence). The length of the CDR3 is 15 residues. The CDR3 DNA sequence: TGCAGTGCTAGTTCGCTAGCGGGAGGGCAAGAGACCCAGTACTTC. It encodes CSASSLAGGQETQYF.

The genes are TRBV20-1 and TRBJ2-1, with 7 bases matching TRBD1. CDR1 and CDR2 from the germline V gene are DFQATT and SNEGSKA (reference sequence). J was trimmed by 7 bases and V by 6 bases; bases with no gene match: 12. The CDR3 contains 14 residues. The DNA of the CDR3 is TGCAGTGCCCAAAACCGACAGGGATCGAATGAGCAGTTCTTC. This encodes CSAQNRQGSNEQFF.

This clonotype was picked up one time. V is TRBV6-1 and J is TRBJ2-7, with TRBD1 identical over 7 bases. The CDR3 spans 16 residues. Germline V CDR1 and CDR2: MNHNS, SASEGT. Unmatched junction bases numbered 12, after V lost 4 bases and J lost 3 bases. The DNA of the CDR3 is TGTGCCAGCAGTGGGACAGGCCAGGGAAGCTACTACGAGCAGTACTTC. This sequence encodes CASSGTGQGSYYEQYF.

The chain employs TRBV7-6 and TRBJ2-5; perhaps TRBD2 as D (6 bases). Germline V gene data show CDR1 as SGHVS and CDR2 as FNYEAQ. The V and J ends lost 3 bases and 5 bases respectively, with 16 bases between them. This CDR3 is 15 amino acids long. The DNA of the CDR3 is TGTGCCAGCAGCTTGCTAGCGACAAAAGGGGAGACCCAGTACTTC. Translating it yields CASSLLATKGETQYF.